This T cell receptor beta chain was identified in a study of blood T cell repertoires in COVID-19. Per the original data handling: How many nucleated cells were present was estimated from reference gene primer amplification. Assay: immunoSEQ multiplex PCR; the TCRdb copy retains only in-frame clones and omits some. V, J and clone size are those of that table, while D and trimming were read from the DNA. The sample carries about 24,000 clones, about 91% recorded once. The junction had 10 bases not matched to a gene; V was cut back by 11 bases and J by 5 bases. The CDR3 sequence is 13 residues long. Germline V gene data show CDR1 as SNHLY and CDR2 as FYNNEI.

The clonotype originates from a human donor in a cohort sampled during active COVID-19. Sequencing used peripheral blood. This rearrangement joins TRBV2 to TRBJ2-7, with TRBD1 matching over 9 bases. DNA of the CDR3: TGTGCCGGGCGACAGGGGGTAGTGAACGAGCAGTACTTC. It yields the protein CAGRQGVVNEQYF.